The 23 T cell receptor beta chains given below trace back to one sample, sequenced in a study of blood T cell repertoires in COVID-19. Sequencing used immunoSEQ multiplex PCR; TCRdb keeps in-frame clones, though not all of them. This sample has around 390,000 clones, with just under 90% found just once. The sequencing sample was made of PBMCs or T cells enriched from blood (not recorded which). Source of these receptors: a woman in her forties or fifties who had recovered from COVID-19.

The chain combines TRBV12-3 or TRBV12-4 with TRBJ2-1, with 9 bases fitting TRBD2. This CDR3 is built from 13 residues. V shed 3 bases and J 9 bases; nucleotides not matched to a gene: 3. This CDR3 is CASSFGGGGEQFF. The CDR3 nucleotides read TGTGCCAGCAGTTTCGGCGGGGGGGGTGAGCAGTTCTTC.

The chain is built from TRBV5-1 and TRBJ2-6; 7 nucleotides align to TRBD1. The germline V gene has CDR1 SGHRS and CDR2 YFSETQ. With 1 base clipped from V and 2 bases from J, the junction kept 9 bases outside the gene matches. The CDR3 covers 18 residues. Here the CDR3 DNA reads TGCGCCAGCAGCTTGAGAGGGGGCGAACTCCCTGGGGCCAACGTCCTGACTTTC. Its translation: CASSLRGGELPGANVLTF.

CDR3 in amino acids: CASSLSQEREQYF. The CDR3 DNA follows: TGTGCCAGCTCACTCTCACAGGAGCGCGAGCAGTACTTC. This rearrangement joins TRBV18 to TRBJ2-7; D may be TRBD1 (5 bases). Germline CDR1 and CDR2: KGHSH and LQKENI. This CDR3 contains 13 residues. Trimming left V 4 bases short and J 6 bases short, with 13 bases between.

V and J are TRBV7-2 and TRBJ1-1; TRBD1 aligns across 7 bases. V shed 5 bases and J 3 bases; nucleotides not matched to a gene: 3. Germline V gene data show CDR1 as SGHTA and CDR2 as FQGNSA. CDR3 length: 13 residues. For the CDR3, the DNA is TGTGCCAGCAGCCTGGGACAGTACACTGAAGCTTTCTTT. Its translation is CASSLGQYTEAFF. The whole variable domain, filled in from reference TRBV7-2 and TRBJ1-1, reads GAGVSQSPSNKVTEKGKDVELRCDPISGHTALYWYRQSLGQGLEFLIYFQGNSAPDKSGLPSDRFSAERTGGSVSTLTIQRTQQEDSAVYLCASSLGQYTEAFFGQGTRLTVV.

The CDR3 region is CASSLSYRADEQYF. The CDR3 nucleotides read TGTGCCAGCAGTTTATCGTACAGGGCGGACGAGCAGTACTTC. The V and J genes are TRBV27 and TRBJ2-7; TRBD1 might be the D (6 bases). Trimming left V 0 bases short and J 5 bases short, with 11 bases between. Germline CDR1 reads MNHEY; CDR2 reads SMNVEV (reference sequence). This CDR3 comprises 14 residues.

This rearrangement joins TRBV5-4 to TRBJ2-7, with 13 nucleotides matching TRBD2. Germline CDR1 and CDR2: SGHNT and YYREEE (reference sequence). V was clipped by 3 bases and J by 7 bases; unmatched bases: 10. The CDR3 sequence is 16 residues long. The CDR3 sequence: CASSSVGGLAGFEQYF. The CDR3 DNA reads as TGTGCCAGCAGCTCCGTTGGGGGACTAGCGGGGTTTGAGCAGTACTTC.

This chain links TRBV20-1 with TRBJ2-1; 7 bases are a match to TRBD2. Germline CDR1 DFQATT, CDR2 SNEGSKA (reference sequence). The CDR3 loop spans 11 amino acids. After removal of 7 bases from V and 9 bases from J, the junction contained 6 bases not matched to a gene. The chain's CDR3 is CSGLALSEQFF. In DNA form, the CDR3 reads TGCAGTGGACTAGCCCTGAGTGAGCAGTTCTTC.

CDR3 DNA sequence: TGTGCCACCAGCCCGTACAGGCGGGGAGACAATGAGCAGTTCTTC. Translating it yields CATSPYRRGDNEQFF. The chain carries TRBV15 and TRBJ2-1; D is perhaps TRBD2 (6 bases). CDR3 length: 15 residues. CDR1 is LNHNV, CDR2 YYDKDF, per germline (reference sequence). Trimming took off 5 bases at V and 5 bases at J, with 16 bases between the two ends.

The CDR3 bases are TGTGCCAGCAGTCCCCCCGGGTTAAATGAGCAGTTCTTC. Translation: CASSPPGLNEQFF. The chain combines TRBV6-5 with TRBJ2-1; D is unresolved. CDR1 is MNHEY, CDR2 SVGAGI, per germline. The CDR3 extends over 13 amino acids. Trimming took off 5 bases at V and 7 bases at J, with 12 bases between the two ends.

The chain has TRBV5-1 and TRBJ2-1; TRBD1 aligns across 7 bases. J was trimmed by 0 bases and V by 4 bases; bases with no gene match: 7. The CDR3 covers 16 residues. Germline values: CDR1 SGHRS, CDR2 YFSETQ. CDR3 sequence reads: CASSPNAGGSYNEQFF. As DNA, the CDR3 is TGCGCCAGCAGCCCGAACGCAGGGGGCTCCTACAATGAGCAGTTCTTC.

The rearrangement joins TRBV28 to TRBJ2-1; unclear D gene. V lost 5 bases to trimming and J lost 9 bases, with 11 bases between them. This CDR3 is 12 amino acids long. Germline CDR1 is MDHEN and CDR2 is SYDVKM. The CDR3 spells CASSHQTGEQFF. The CDR3 DNA follows: TGTGCCAGCAGTCACCAAACGGGTGAGCAGTTCTTC. The full variable domain, its missing parts supplied by reference TRBV28 and TRBJ2-1, is DVKVTQSSRYLVKRTGEKVFLECVQDMDHENMFWYRQDPGLGLRLIYFSYDVKMKEKGDIPEGYSVSREKKERFSLILESASTNQTSMYLCASSHQTGEQFFGPGTRLTVL.

The chain uses TRBV10-3 and TRBJ1-6; D may be TRBD1 (5 bases). The germline V and J ends were trimmed by 1 base and 8 bases, with 12 bases remaining between them. This CDR3 region has 15 residues. Germline CDR1 ENHRY, CDR2 SYGVKD. The DNA for the CDR3 is TGTGCCATCAGTGAGTGGTTGGGGCCAGATTCACCCCTCCACTTT. Translated: CAISEWLGPDSPLHF.

The chain carries TRBV28 and TRBJ1-1; TRBD1 matches at 11 bases. The V gene's germline CDR1 is MDHEN and CDR2 SYDVKM. The junction had 11 bases not matched to a gene; V was cut back by 6 bases and J by 2 bases. The CDR3 consists of 17 residues. CDR3 protein: CASSPGQGEWPNTEAFF. In nucleotides, the CDR3 is TGTGCCAGCAGCCCGGGACAGGGGGAATGGCCAAACACTGAAGCTTTCTTT.

This rearrangement joins TRBV25-1 to TRBJ2-3; TRBD1 matches at 7 bases. V shed 1 base, J shed 2 bases, and the junction held 6 bases outside the gene matches. The CDR3 loop spans 16 amino acids. Germline V gene data show CDR1 as MGHDK and CDR2 as SYGVNS. CDR3 residues: CASSEFNGQVTDTQYF. The CDR3 nucleotides read TGTGCCAGCAGTGAATTTAACGGACAGGTCACAGATACGCAGTATTTT.

CDR3 DNA: TGTGCCAGCAGTTACTCGACGCTGGGGCCACCCCTCCACTTT. Encoded protein: CASSYSTLGPPLHF. This chain links TRBV6-5 with TRBJ1-6; perhaps TRBD1 as D (5 bases). The CDR3 loop spans 14 amino acids. CDR1 is MNHEY and CDR2 is SVGAGI in the germline V gene. Trimming left V 0 bases short and J 11 bases short, with 11 bases between.

The genes are TRBV19 and TRBJ1-1, with 8 nucleotides matching TRBD1. The V gene end was trimmed by 3 bases and the J gene end by 5 bases; junction bases not matched to a gene: 5. CDR1 LNHDA and CDR2 SQIVND come from the germline V gene (reference sequence). The CDR3 runs to 14 residues. The CDR3 protein is CASSIGQGRTEAFF. The CDR3 region has the DNA TGTGCCAGTAGTATCGGACAGGGACGGACTGAAGCTTTCTTT.

The table lists this clone with a count of one. This chain connects TRBV7-2 to TRBJ2-3; 8 bases map to TRBD2. This CDR3 has 16 amino acids. Trimming removed 2 bases from V and 3 bases from J; junction bases left unmatched: 7. The germline gives CDR1 SGHTA, CDR2 FQGNSA. This CDR3 is CASSLISGGRTDTQYF. The CDR3, as DNA: TGTGCCAGCAGCTTAATAAGCGGGGGTAGGACAGATACGCAGTATTTT.

The rearrangement uses TRBV28 and TRBJ2-7, with 7 bases fitting TRBD1. Germline V gene data show CDR1 as MDHEN and CDR2 as SYDVKM. The CDR3 has 14 amino acids. V lost 3 bases to trimming and J lost 2 bases; unmatched junction nucleotides: 4. The CDR3 loop is CASSFRTGPYEQYF. Written as DNA, the CDR3 is TGTGCCAGCAGTTTTCGGACAGGACCCTACGAGCAGTACTTC.

This clone has just one count. The chain recombines TRBV30 with TRBJ1-4; D might be TRBD1 (5 bases). The CDR3 spans 14 residues. Germline V gene lookup returns CDR1 GTSNPN and CDR2 SVGIG (reference sequence). Trimming left V 6 bases short and J 0 bases short, with 11 bases between. The CDR3: CACTLTATNEKLFF. The CDR3 DNA reads TGTGCCTGTACCCTGACAGCAACTAATGAAAAACTGTTTTTT.

The chain employs TRBV6-2 or TRBV6-3 and TRBJ2-5; tentative D call: TRBD1 (5 bases). V was cut by 6 bases and J by 9 bases, with 20 bases left in between. The CDR3 covers 14 residues. Germline assignment: CDR1 MNHEY and CDR2 SVGEGT. The DNA of the CDR3 is TGTGCCAGCAGCCGACAGCTTGTAAACAAGGCCCAGTACTTC. This gives the protein CASSRQLVNKAQYF.

The chain links TRBV10-3 to TRBJ2-3; D is undetermined. The CDR3 runs to 13 residues. Trimming removed 2 bases at V and 5 bases at J, with 8 bases between. In germline, CDR1 is ENHRY, CDR2 SYGVKD. CDR3 coding DNA: TGTGCCATCAGTGAGACACAGAGAGATACGCAGTATTTT. It yields the protein CAISETQRDTQYF.

The genes are TRBV9 and TRBJ2-5; 7 bases align to TRBD1. There are 14 residues in the CDR3. The J segment lost 5 bases and the V segment lost 3 bases, leaving 7 bases of the junction unmatched. CDR1 SGDLS and CDR2 YYNGEE come from the germline V gene. CDR3 loop: CASSAIDRVETQYF. The CDR3 nucleotides are TGTGCCAGCAGCGCGATAGACAGGGTTGAGACCCAGTACTTC.

V and J are TRBV10-3 and TRBJ2-5; 10 nucleotides align to TRBD2. The CDR3 consists of 13 residues. CDR1 and CDR2 from the germline V gene are ENHRY and SYGVKD. J was trimmed by 2 bases and V by 11 bases; bases with no gene match: 5. CDR3 nucleotides: TGTGCCGTCCATAGCGGGGGGCAAGAGACCCAGTACTTC. As protein: CAVHSGGQETQYF.